This T cell receptor (beta chain) was observed in a study of shared clonotypes between healthy human individuals. Study outcomes and limitations: Lower generation probabilities were found for non-shared clonotypes than for those shared by all four donors. An expected dependence of interdonor clonotype sharing on sequencing depth was noted.

This clone was counted a few times. Its antigen is as yet unknown. Per sorted-subset replicate PCR, input was approximately 200 ng DNA, representing about 30,000 T cell genomes. Method: immunoSEQ multiplex PCR; TCRdb's copy keeps in-frame clones and lacks some. The sample records just under 95,000 clones, 60% to 70% being singletons. In germline, CDR1 is SGHNT, CDR2 YENEEA. V was cut by 4 bases and J by 6 bases, with 9 bases left in between. This CDR3 spans 13 amino acids. The sequence derives from a man younger than 40 in good health. V usage is TRBV11-3 and J usage is TRBJ2-2; possibly TRBD1 for D (6 bases). Material for sequencing was memory CD8+ T cells sorted from blood. Stated subset: CD45RO+ cells pooled with CCR7-negative TemRA cells. The chain's CDR3 is CASSYRDPGELFF. CDR3 bases: TGTGCCAGCAGCTACAGGGATCCCGGGGAGCTGTTTTTT.